This is a list of T cell receptor beta chains from one sample in a study of blood T cell repertoires in COVID-19. The method was immunoSEQ multiplex PCR; TCRdb's version includes in-frame clones alone and lacks a portion of them. The sample includes about 280,000 clones, about 88% of them seen just once. Sequenced sample: peripheral blood. The receptors shown here come from a woman in her 70s with COVID-19, enrolled during active disease. Each CDR3 is given with its conserved first and last residue. The D gene is left open where the match is weak. Expanded clones get a size class; other rows say once, few or many, or leave the size out.

j_gene	v_gene	d_gene	abundance	CDR3nt	CDR3aa
TRBJ2-3	TRBV11-3	NA	NA	TGTGCCAGCAGTTTGGAGGGGGGGCCCCCAGATACGCAGTATTTT	CASSLEGGPPDTQYF
TRBJ2-7	TRBV5-8	NA	once	TGTGCCAGCAGCTACCCCATGGGAGTACTAAACTACGAGCAGTACTTC	CASSYPMGVLNYEQYF
TRBJ1-1	TRBV28	TRBD1	NA	TGTGCCAGCAGCCTCGGACAGGGCGGGTGGAACACTGAAGCTTTCTTT	CASSLGQGGWNTEAFF
TRBJ1-3	TRBV4-2	NA	NA	TGTGCCAGCAGCCAAGATCCGGAGGTCTCTGGAAACACCATATATTTT	CASSQDPEVSGNTIYF
TRBJ2-3	TRBV6-6	NA	NA	TGTGCCAGCAGTTACACATCCGGGGTGCACACAGATACGCAGTATTTT	CASSYTSGVHTDTQYF
TRBJ2-3	TRBV7-2	TRBD2	NA	TGTGCCATCAAGAGGTCCGGGGGGGGAACAGATACGCAGTATTTT	CAIKRSGGGTDTQYF
TRBJ2-1	TRBV19	NA	NA	TGTGCCAGTAGCCCTTCCGGGATTCACAATGAGCAGTTCTTC	CASSPSGIHNEQFF
TRBJ1-1	TRBV11-2	TRBD1	NA	TGTGCCAGCAGCTTAGGGACAGGATCTAGAGCTTTCTTT	CASSLGTGSRAFF
TRBJ2-7	TRBV19	TRBD2	NA	TGTGCCAGTGGCACGGGGGGCTACGAGCAGTACTTC	CASGTGGYEQYF
TRBJ2-7	TRBV3-1/TRBV3-2	TRBD1	NA	TGTGCCAGCAGCCAGACAGGGGGCCCCACCTACGAGCAGTACTTC	CASSQTGGPTYEQYF
TRBJ1-5	TRBV30	TRBD1	NA	TGTGCCTGGAGTGAGGGACAGCTTCATCAGCCCCAGCATTTT	CAWSEGQLHQPQHF
TRBJ2-7	TRBV5-4	TRBD2	NA	TGTGCCAGCAGCCCCTGGGGGGGGGTTTCCTACGAGCAGTACTTC	CASSPWGGVSYEQYF
TRBJ2-1	TRBV5-1	TRBD2	NA	TGCGCCAGCAGCTTGGGACTAGCGGGGCTCAATGAGCAGTTCTTC	CASSLGLAGLNEQFF
TRBJ2-1	TRBV6-5	TRBD2	NA	TGTGCCAGCAGTCGGGGGGGCAATGAGCAGTTCTTC	CASSRGGNEQFF
TRBJ1-5	TRBV28	NA	NA	TGTGCCAGCAGTTTCGGTCAGCCCCAGCATTTT	CASSFGQPQHF
TRBJ2-7	TRBV2	TRBD1	NA	TGTGCCAGCAGGGGGACAGGGGAGGGCGAGCAGTACTTC	CASRGTGEGEQYF
TRBJ1-1	TRBV24-1	NA	once	TGTGCCACCAGTGAAAACACAGGGTCCTCCCGGAGTGAAGCTTTCTTT	CATSENTGSSRSEAFF
TRBJ1-2	TRBV29-1	TRBD1	NA	TGCAGCGTTGGGCCCCAGGGGGCAGATGGCTACACCTTC	CSVGPQGADGYTF
TRBJ1-6	TRBV5-1	NA	NA	TGCGCCAGCAGCTTGGAACGCAGGGATTCACCCCTCCACTTT	CASSLERRDSPLHF
TRBJ1-2	TRBV7-2	NA	NA	TGTGCCAGCAGCCTCACTTCAACCGATACTAACTATGGCTACACCTTC	CASSLTSTDTNYGYTF
TRBJ1-4	TRBV5-4	NA	once	TGTGCCAGCAGAAATACAACTAATGAAAAACTGTTTTTT	CASRNTTNEKLFF
TRBJ1-3	TRBV5-1	NA	many	TGCGCCAGCAGCGTCATCGGGTCTGGAAACACCATATATTTT	CASSVIGSGNTIYF
TRBJ1-5	TRBV4-1	NA	few	TGCGCCAGCAGCCAAGATCCTAGCCCAGGGGCCCAGCATTTT	CASSQDPSPGAQHF
TRBJ2-2	TRBV12-3/TRBV12-4	NA	many	TGTGCCAGCATTACGACAGCCGGGGAGCTGTTTTTT	CASITTAGELFF
TRBJ1-2	TRBV5-1	NA	NA	TGCGCCAGCAGCTTGGTGGTCACGACTGTAAACTATGGCTACACCTTC	CASSLVVTTVNYGYTF
TRBJ1-1	TRBV27	TRBD1	once	TGTGCCAGCAGTTTGGTGAGGGCAGGGGGGACTGAAGCTTTCTTT	CASSLVRAGGTEAFF
TRBJ2-1	TRBV4-2	TRBD2	NA	TGTGCCAGCAGCCAAGATCCGGCTAGCGGGGTCAATGAGCAGTTCTTC	CASSQDPASGVNEQFF
TRBJ2-5	TRBV30	TRBD1	NA	TGTGCCTGGGCGACAGGGTCGGAGGAGACCCAGTACTTC	CAWATGSEETQYF
TRBJ2-7	TRBV18	NA	NA	TGTGCCAGCTCACCAGGGCAGGCTAACGAGCAGTACTTC	CASSPGQANEQYF
TRBJ1-3	TRBV2	TRBD1	NA	TGTGCCAGCAGTGCTACAGGGGGAGGGGGAAACACCATATATTTT	CASSATGGGGNTIYF
TRBJ2-3	TRBV7-2	TRBD2	once	TGTGCCAGCAACCCTAGCGGGGGGTCAGATACGCAGTATTTT	CASNPSGGSDTQYF
TRBJ1-4	TRBV10-3	NA	NA	TGTGCCATCAGTGGGGAGGCTAATGAAAAACTGTTTTTT	CAISGEANEKLFF
TRBJ2-1	TRBV3-1/TRBV3-2	TRBD2	once	TGTGCCAGCAGCCAAGCCAGAGCGGGGTACTACAATGAGCAGTTCTTC	CASSQARAGYYNEQFF
TRBJ1-5	TRBV7-8	NA	NA	TGTGCCAGCAGCCCCAGGGATGGGGGCAATCAGCCCCAGCATTTT	CASSPRDGGNQPQHF
TRBJ1-2	TRBV3-1/TRBV3-2	TRBD1	NA	TGTGCCAGCAGACCGACAGGGTACTATGGCTACACCTTC	CASRPTGYYGYTF
TRBJ2-2	TRBV10-3	TRBD2	NA	TGTGCCGTTTTAGCGGGGGTTAACACCGGGGAGCTGTTTTTT	CAVLAGVNTGELFF
TRBJ1-5	TRBV28	TRBD1	NA	TGTGCCACGGGGACAGCTGATCAGCCCCAGCATTTT	CATGTADQPQHF
TRBJ1-3	TRBV5-1	NA	NA	TGCGCCAGCAGCTTGAACGGGGCTGGAAACACCATATATTTT	CASSLNGAGNTIYF
TRBJ1-2	TRBV6-1	TRBD1	NA	TGTGCCAGCAGTGATGGACAGGGGGCCTATGGCTACACCTTC	CASSDGQGAYGYTF
TRBJ1-6	TRBV3-1/TRBV3-2	TRBD1	NA	TGTGCCAGCAGCCTCCAGGGACAGGACTATAATTCACCCCTCCACTTT	CASSLQGQDYNSPLHF
TRBJ1-4	TRBV4-2	NA	NA	TGTGCCAGCAGCGCCCGTTTGTCCGGGGAAAAACTGTTTTTT	CASSARLSGEKLFF
TRBJ2-7	TRBV2	TRBD2	NA	TGTGCCAGCAGTCTCGTGGGACTAGCGGGGCAGGACGAGCAGTACTTC	CASSLVGLAGQDEQYF
TRBJ2-7	TRBV11-2	TRBD1	NA	TGTGCCAGCAGCTTATCATACAGGGGGCAGGACGAGCAGTACTTC	CASSLSYRGQDEQYF
TRBJ2-1	TRBV7-2	NA	NA	TGTGCCAGCAGCTCTCTTTCCTACAATGAGCAGTTCTTC	CASSSLSYNEQFF
TRBJ1-4	TRBV5-4	TRBD1	NA	TGTGCCAGCAGCGAGAAATCAGGGGGGAGTAATGAAAAACTGTTTTTT	CASSEKSGGSNEKLFF
TRBJ1-5	TRBV28	NA	NA	TGTGCCAGCACAACACAGGGAGAGGGGTTTAGCAATCAGCCCCAGCATTTT	CASTTQGEGFSNQPQHF
TRBJ2-1	TRBV4-1	NA	NA	TGCGCCAGCAGCCACGGGACACTCTCCTACAATGAGCAGTTCTTC	CASSHGTLSYNEQFF
TRBJ2-3	TRBV4-2	TRBD2	NA	TGTGCCAGCGGACCGACTAGCAGCACAGATACGCAGTATTTT	CASGPTSSTDTQYF
TRBJ2-7	TRBV9	TRBD1	NA	TGTGCCAGCAGCCCCCGGACAGGGGGGTACGAGCAGTACTTC	CASSPRTGGYEQYF
TRBJ1-2	TRBV9	TRBD1	once	TGTGCCAGCAGCGTGGGGACAGGGGATAGTAACTATGGCTACACCTTC	CASSVGTGDSNYGYTF
TRBJ2-7	TRBV5-1	NA	NA	TGCGCCAGCAGCCCTGGAGGGGGGGCCTACGAGCAGTACTTC	CASSPGGGAYEQYF
TRBJ2-7	TRBV10-1	NA	few	TGCGCCAGCACGAGGGCCCCTACTTACGAGCAGTACTTC	CASTRAPTYEQYF